Following are 13 T cell receptor beta chains from one sample sequenced in a study of shared clonotypes between healthy human individuals. Produced via immunoSEQ multiplex PCR; TCRdb's table is partial and in-frame only. Here the sample spans more than 1 million clones, roughly 74% being singletons. The sample was memory CD4+ T cells from PBMCs. The subset here: CD45RA-negative fraction. The receptors were sampled from a man younger than 35 in good health. Some clones in this sample may be carry-over from other donors' samples.

The V call is TRBV28, the J call TRBJ2-1; 9 nucleotides match TRBD2. The J segment lost 6 bases and the V segment lost 3 bases, leaving 9 bases of the junction unmatched. This CDR3 has 16 residues. CDR1 is MDHEN, CDR2 SYDVKM, per germline. CDR3 protein: CASSLTVAGDINEQFF. The DNA for the CDR3 is TGTGCCAGCAGTTTGACCGTAGCGGGAGATATCAATGAGCAGTTCTTC.

This clone appeared a single time. The chain uses TRBV2 and TRBJ2-7; 7 bases line up with TRBD2. Germline CDR1 reads SNHLY; CDR2 reads FYNNEI. Germline trimming cut 6 bases from V and 7 bases from J; bases unmatched to any gene: 0. The length of the CDR3 is 10 residues. As DNA, the CDR3 is TGTGCCAGCAGGGGAGGGGAGCAGTACTTC. Its protein is CASRGGEQYF.

The chain links TRBV18 to TRBJ2-3; D may correspond to TRBD1 or TRBD2 (5 bases each). Germline V lookup: CDR1 KGHSH, CDR2 LQKENI. The V end was cut by 3 bases, the J end by 0 bases, with 16 bases between. CDR3 length: 17 amino acids. The chain's CDR3 is CASSPPIGTHSTDTQYF. CDR3 nucleotides: TGTGCCAGCTCACCGCCGATCGGGACGCACAGCACAGATACGCAGTATTTT.

In this sample, this clone turned up a few times. The chain employs TRBV30 and TRBJ1-2; 7 bases are a match to TRBD1. Germline CDR1 reads GTSNPN; CDR2 reads SVGIG (reference sequence). The V gene end was trimmed by 1 base and the J gene end by 2 bases; junction bases not matched to a gene: 1. The CDR3 sequence is 13 residues long. The CDR3 reads CAWSATGNYGYTF. As DNA, the CDR3 is TGTGCCTGGAGTGCGACAGGGAACTATGGCTACACCTTC. The whole variable domain, filled in from reference TRBV30 and TRBJ1-2, reads SQTIHQWPATLVQPVGSPLSLECTVEGTSNPNLYWYRQAAGRGLQLLFYSVGIGQISSEVPQNLSASRPQDRQFILSSKKLLLSDSGFYLCAWSATGNYGYTFGSGTRLTVV.

This rearrangement joins TRBV7-2 to TRBJ2-5, with a tentative D call TRBD2 (5 bases). V was shortened by 4 bases and J by 4 bases, with 13 bases between the two germline ends. Germline CDR1 reads SGHTA; CDR2 reads FQGNSA. The CDR3 is made up of 14 amino acids. The CDR3: CASSSTSTVETQYF. CDR3 in DNA: TGTGCCAGCAGCTCCACTAGTACGGTAGAGACCCAGTACTTC.

The rearrangement uses TRBV7-9 and TRBJ1-2; D remains unclear. Germline V gives CDR1 SEHNR, CDR2 FQNEAQ (reference sequence). CDR3 length: 13 amino acids. V shed 1 base and J shed 4 bases, with 7 bases lying between them. The CDR3 region is CASSLEVAYGYTF. For the CDR3, the DNA is TGTGCCAGCAGCTTAGAAGTAGCCTATGGCTACACCTTC.

J is TRBJ1-5 and V is TRBV19, with D possibly TRBD1 on 5 matching bases. Germline CDR1 is LNHDA and CDR2 is SQIVND (reference sequence). V lost 4 bases and J lost 2, with 18 bases in between. This CDR3 spans 17 amino acids. CDR3 nucleotides: TGTGCCAGTAGTAAGGGGAATAGTCCGGGCGGCAATCAGCCCCAGCATTTT. Amino acids: CASSKGNSPGGNQPQHF.

This sequence joins TRBV5-1 and TRBJ2-7; D ambiguous. CDR1 is SGHRS, CDR2 YFSETQ, per germline. The CDR3 runs to 16 residues. V lost 0 bases to trimming and J lost 0 bases, with 13 bases between them. The CDR3 spells CASSLAQVSGSYEQYF. The DNA for the CDR3 is TGCGCCAGCAGCTTGGCGCAGGTGAGTGGCTCCTACGAGCAGTACTTC.

Comment on this clone: This CDR3 is also generated by other DNA sequences in the sample. V usage is TRBV7-3 and J usage is TRBJ2-2; D remains unclear. The germline gives CDR1 SGHTA, CDR2 FQGTGA. The V gene lost 2 bases and the J gene lost 5 bases, with 6 bases spanning the gap. The CDR3 runs 13 residues. CDR3 coding DNA: TGTGCCAGCAGCTTATTGGGAACCGGGGAGCTGTTTTTT. Protein sequence: CASSLLGTGELFF.

This clone was found many times. Other DNA sequences of this sample code for an identical CDR3. This chain joins TRBV4-2 and TRBJ1-5; D may be TRBD1 (6 bases). Trimming took off 11 bases at V and 3 bases at J, with 20 bases between the two ends. The V gene's germline CDR1 is LGHNA and CDR2 YNFKEQ. The CDR3 loop spans 15 amino acids. The chain's CDR3 is CAGHIGGGINQPQHF. DNA for the CDR3: TGTGCCGGCCATATAGGGGGGGGGATCAATCAGCCCCAGCATTTT.

Points on this clone: The same CDR3 arises from other DNA sequences in this sample as well. V gene TRBV11-2 combines with J gene TRBJ2-1, with D unresolved. V was clipped by 1 base and J by 6 bases, with 4 bases between them. The CDR3 runs to 12 residues. The germline V gene has CDR1 SGHAT and CDR2 FQNNGV. The CDR3: CASSLVGNEQFF. The DNA for the CDR3 is TGTGCCAGCAGCTTAGTGGGCAATGAGCAGTTCTTC.

J is TRBJ2-5 and V is TRBV6-1, with D unresolved. Germline assignment: CDR1 MNHNS and CDR2 SASEGT. Between the trimmed V and J ends, which lost 1 base and 3 bases, there was a span of 15 bases. This CDR3 spans 16 amino acids. The DNA of the CDR3 is TGTGCCAGCAGTGAAGAGATAGGGTTAGGGAAAGAGACCCAGTACTTC. It is translated as CASSEEIGLGKETQYF.

About this clone itself: The identical CDR3 is also encoded by other nucleotide sequences in the sample. The V gene is TRBV27, the J gene TRBJ1-2, with D possibly TRBD1 on 5 matching bases. V was cut by 3 bases and J by 4 bases, with 9 bases left in between. The V gene's germline CDR1 is MNHEY and CDR2 SMNVEV (reference sequence). The CDR3 loop spans 13 amino acids. The DNA of the CDR3 is TGTGCCAGCAGTTTCAGGGCTTCCTATGGCTACACCTTC. This codes for CASSFRASYGYTF.